A single sample gave rise to the 29 T cell receptor beta chains below, sequenced in a study of T cell changes during pregnancy in multiple sclerosis. The assay was immunoSEQ multiplex PCR, and TCRdb's table has in-frame clones only and misses some. The sample carries some 29,000 clones, 70% to 90% recorded once. The sequencing here drew on CD8+ T cells from peripheral blood mononuclear cells, taken in the third trimester of pregnancy. The receptors shown here come from a female donor with multiple sclerosis, enrolled in a pregnancy study.

The CDR3 loop reads CASSPGTVSEQYF. CDR3 sequence (DNA): TGTGCCAGCAGCCCCGGGACAGTCTCCGAGCAGTACTTC. The chain links TRBV9 to TRBJ2-7, with TRBD1 matching over 7 bases. This CDR3 spans 13 amino acids. Per germline, CDR1 SGDLS and CDR2 YYNGEE. The trim removed 4 bases at V and 6 bases at J, leaving 7 bases unmatched.

The chain couples TRBV10-3 to TRBJ1-1; D gene uncertain. Germline loops: CDR1 ENHRY, CDR2 SYGVKD. With 8 bases removed from V and 5 bases from J, the gap between germline ends came to 15 bases. The length of the CDR3 is 13 residues. The DNA of the CDR3 is TGTGCCATCGGGAAGGATAGCGAAACTGAAGCTTTCTTT. Translating it yields CAIGKDSETEAFF.

The chain is built from TRBV28 and TRBJ2-7, with D possibly TRBD2 on 5 matching bases. CDR1 MDHEN and CDR2 SYDVKM come from the germline V gene. The germline V and J ends were trimmed by 6 bases and 2 bases, with 17 bases remaining between them. CDR3 length: 15 residues. CDR3 sequence reads: CASSPLSGGPYEQYF. The CDR3 DNA is TGTGCCAGCAGCCCCTTAAGTGGCGGGCCCTACGAGCAGTACTTC.

J is TRBJ2-5 and V is TRBV2; 7 bases map to TRBD1. This CDR3 is 19 amino acids long. CDR1 is SNHLY and CDR2 is FYNNEI in the germline V gene. Unmatched junction bases numbered 20, after V lost 6 bases and J lost 1 base. The CDR3 region is CASSDPLLQTGSLQETQYF. Written as DNA, the CDR3 is TGTGCCAGCAGCGACCCTCTACTACAGACAGGGAGCCTCCAAGAGACCCAGTACTTC. Full variable domain (missing parts from reference TRBV2 and TRBJ2-5): EPEVTQTPSHQVTQMGQEVILRCVPISNHLYFYWYRQILGQKVEFLVSFYNNEISEKSEIFDDQFSVERPDGSNFTLKIRSTKLEDSAMYFCASSDPLLQTGSLQETQYFGPGTRLLVL.

The chain combines TRBV21-1 with TRBJ1-1; TRBD1 was called by the table and not checked on the DNA. TRBV21-1 is an annotated pseudogene. The CDR3 is made up of 12 amino acids. CDR3 bases: TGTGCCAGCAGCAAAACAGGGTCTGAAGCTTTCTTT. Its protein is CASSKTGSEAFF.

This clone was counted a single time. This sequence joins TRBV19 and TRBJ2-5; 8 bases are a match to TRBD2. Germline V gives CDR1 LNHDA, CDR2 SQIVND (reference sequence). The CDR3 has 15 residues. The V and J ends lost 4 bases and 4 bases, in that order; junction bases with no gene match: 8. DNA of the CDR3: TGTGCCAGTAGTACAGAACTAGCGGATGTAGAGACCCAGTACTTC. Amino acid sequence: CASSTELADVETQYF.

This chain connects TRBV5-1 to TRBJ2-7; 11 bases align to TRBD2. CDR1 is SGHRS and CDR2 is YFSETQ in the germline V gene. The V segment lost 4 bases and the J segment 5 bases; nucleotides outside the gene matches: 11. This CDR3 comprises 16 residues. CDR3 sequence (DNA): TGCGCCAGCAGCGAGACACCCGGGACTAGCGGAAACGAGCAGTACTTC. Amino acid sequence: CASSETPGTSGNEQYF.

V is TRBV7-8 and J is TRBJ1-1; 10 nucleotides match TRBD1. The CDR3 has 14 residues. Germline CDR1 is SGHVS and CDR2 is FQNEAQ. Trimming at V came to 5 bases and at J to 11 bases, leaving 11 bases not matched to a gene. In DNA form, the CDR3 reads TGTGCCAGCAGCACCCAATTCCGGGACAGGGGCGCTTTCTTT. It codes for CASSTQFRDRGAFF.

The CDR3 nucleotides are TGCGCCAGCAGTACAGAGGGGGGCAATCAGCCCCAGCATTTT. It codes for CASSTEGGNQPQHF. V usage is TRBV10-1 and J usage is TRBJ1-5; D is perhaps TRBD1 (6 bases). With 5 bases removed from V and 2 bases from J, the gap between germline ends came to 10 bases. Germline CDR1 reads WNHNN; CDR2 reads SYGVQD (reference sequence). The CDR3 is 14 residues long.

In its sample, this clone was seen once. J is TRBJ1-2 and V is TRBV5-6; 10 bases line up with TRBD1. From germline, CDR1 is SGHDT and CDR2 YYEEEE. V was pared by 3 bases and J by 7 bases, with 6 bases of the junction left unmatched. CDR3 size: 14 residues. CDR3 nucleotides: TGTGCCAGCAGCTCACCTGGGACAGGGGTTGGCTACACCTTC. Its protein is CASSSPGTGVGYTF.

The rearrangement uses TRBV27 and TRBJ2-2; perhaps TRBD1 as D (6 bases). Germline lookup yields CDR1 MNHEY and CDR2 SMNVEV (reference sequence). The CDR3 is made up of 15 amino acids. Trimming left V 4 bases short and J 1 base short, with 10 bases between. The CDR3, as DNA: TGTGCCAGCAGTTACGAACAGGGGAACACCGGGGAGCTGTTTTTT. Translation: CASSYEQGNTGELFF.

V is TRBV5-1 and J is TRBJ2-1; 9 bases line up with TRBD2. This CDR3 is 16 amino acids long. Germline CDR1 and CDR2: SGHRS and YFSETQ. V shed 3 bases, J shed 7 bases, and the junction held 11 bases outside the gene matches. The DNA of the CDR3 is TGCGCCAGCAGCTGGACCGGGACTAGCCCTATAAATGAGCAGTTCTTC. Residues: CASSWTGTSPINEQFF.

This rearrangement joins TRBV7-2 to TRBJ2-7, with TRBD2 matching 10 bases. With 4 bases clipped from V and 2 bases from J, the junction kept 8 bases outside the gene matches. This CDR3 has 16 amino acids. Germline CDR1 and CDR2: SGHTA and FQGNSA. CDR3 amino acids: CASSSEGLAGAYEQYF. The DNA for the CDR3 is TGTGCCAGCAGCTCGGAGGGTCTAGCGGGGGCCTACGAGCAGTACTTC.

This rearrangement joins TRBV7-9 to TRBJ2-2; D gene unclear. The CDR3 runs 16 residues. V was trimmed by 5 bases and J by 3 bases, leaving 16 bases between them. The germline CDR1 and CDR2 sequences are SEHNR and FQNEAQ (reference sequence). The CDR3 region is CASSQFMGEDTGELFF. The CDR3 bases are TGTGCCAGCAGCCAGTTCATGGGTGAGGACACCGGGGAGCTGTTTTTT.

The sample holds one count of this clone. Germline is not matched at one junction end, which may reflect a read error. J is TRBJ2-7 and V is TRBV10-1, with D possibly TRBD1 on 6 matching bases. CDR1 is WNHNN, CDR2 SYGVQD, per germline (reference sequence). The CDR3 totals 15 residues. CDR3 in amino acids: CASSEFEGGRDEQYF. CDR3 sequence (DNA): TGCGCCAGCAGCGAGTTTGAAGGGGGTCGGGACGAGCAGTACTTC.

The V and J genes are TRBV2 and TRBJ2-1; D uncertain. The CDR3 covers 16 residues. In germline, CDR1 is SNHLY, CDR2 FYNNEI. V lost 7 bases and J lost 0, with 16 bases in between. The CDR3 loop reads CASTPMGASSYNEQFF. The DNA of the CDR3 is TGTGCCAGCACCCCCATGGGCGCGAGCTCCTACAATGAGCAGTTCTTC.

The V call is TRBV7-3, the J call TRBJ2-1; 8 positions match TRBD2. V was pared by 2 bases and J by 4 bases, with 4 bases of the junction left unmatched. CDR3 length: 15 amino acids. Germline CDR1 reads SGHTA; CDR2 reads FQGTGA. The CDR3 region has the DNA TGTGCCAGCAGCTTATTCGGGGGGGCATACAATGAGCAGTTCTTC. As protein: CASSLFGGAYNEQFF.

The chain is built from TRBV18 and TRBJ1-1; D remains unclear. This CDR3 spans 15 amino acids. Trimming shortened V by 8 bases and J by 1 base, and 17 bases separated the two germline ends. Looked up from germline, CDR1 is KGHSH and CDR2 is LQKENI. The CDR3 DNA is TGTGCCAGCACGCCTCGTCAGGTCCCGAACACTGAAGCTTTCTTT. It codes for CASTPRQVPNTEAFF.

This sequence joins TRBV27 and TRBJ2-7; 8 positions match TRBD1. V lost 6 bases, J lost 11 bases, and 21 bases stayed unmatched. Germline lookup yields CDR1 MNHEY and CDR2 SMNVEV (reference sequence). This CDR3 has 16 amino acids. The CDR3 bases are TGTGCCAGCAGGCGGGCCGGATGGCAGGGGGCGACTCCAGAGTACTTC. Amino acids: CASRRAGWQGATPEYF.

V and J are TRBV6-6 and TRBJ2-1; 8 bases are a match to TRBD2. The CDR3 is made up of 16 amino acids. Germline CDR1 reads MNHNY; CDR2 reads SVGAGI (reference sequence). The V and J ends lost 0 bases and 4 bases, in that order; junction bases with no gene match: 5. CDR3 sequence: CASSYSRERGYNEQFF. CDR3 sequence (DNA): TGTGCCAGCAGTTACTCGAGGGAGCGGGGGTACAATGAGCAGTTCTTC.

The chain recombines TRBV7-3 with TRBJ2-7; possibly TRBD1 for D (6 bases). The CDR3 runs to 14 residues. The germline gives CDR1 SGHTA, CDR2 FQGTGA. The ends were cut back, 1 base at V and 2 bases at J, with 9 bases in the middle. In DNA form, the CDR3 reads TGTGCCAGCAGCTTAATGGCAGGGGCCTACGAGCAGTACTTC. Amino acid sequence: CASSLMAGAYEQYF.

This sequence joins TRBV19 and TRBJ2-7; D may be TRBD2 (5 bases). Germline V gives CDR1 LNHDA, CDR2 SQIVND (reference sequence). Trimming shortened V by 4 bases and J by 6 bases, and 13 bases separated the two germline ends. This CDR3 has 13 residues. CDR3: CASSTPGLAEQYF. Written as DNA, the CDR3 is TGTGCCAGTAGTACGCCGGGGTTGGCCGAGCAGTACTTC. The variable domain in full, with the rest retrieved from reference TRBV19 and TRBJ2-7, is DGGITQSPKYLFRKEGQNVTLSCEQNLNHDAMYWYRQDPGQGLRLIYYSQIVNDFQKGDIAEGYSVSREKKESFPLTVTSAQKNPTAFYLCASSTPGLAEQYFGPGTRLTVT.

J is TRBJ1-5 and V is TRBV6-5, with TRBD1 as a possible D gene (5 bases). Germline V gene sequence: CDR1 MNHEY, CDR2 SVGAGI. Trimming stripped 6 bases from V and 7 bases from J, with 10 bases between. The CDR3 totals 12 residues. The CDR3 sequence: CASSAGGQPQHF. CDR3 DNA: TGTGCCAGCAGCGCCGGGGGACAGCCCCAGCATTTT.

The gene calls are TRBV7-9 and TRBJ2-1, with 12 positions matching TRBD2. Germline V gene sequence: CDR1 SEHNR, CDR2 FQNEAQ (reference sequence). The CDR3 totals 16 residues. The ends lost 5 bases at V and 1 base at J; junction bases unmatched: 3. Here the CDR3 DNA reads TGTGCCAGCAGCCCTAGCGGGGGGGCTTCCTACAATGAGCAGTTCTTC. It is translated as CASSPSGGASYNEQFF.

The J gene is TRBJ2-7, the V gene TRBV7-8, with D possibly matching TRBD2 (5 bases). Germline V gene sequence: CDR1 SGHVS, CDR2 FQNEAQ. The CDR3 totals 15 residues. Trimming cost V 0 bases and J 2 bases, with 11 bases left between them. CDR3 protein: CASSLAGGFTYEQYF. In DNA form, the CDR3 reads TGTGCCAGCAGCTTAGCAGGAGGTTTTACCTACGAGCAGTACTTC.

The chain is built from TRBV15 and TRBJ1-5; no definite D call. Germline V gene sequence: CDR1 LNHNV, CDR2 YYDKDF (reference sequence). This CDR3 spans 16 amino acids. Trimming cost V 0 bases and J 3 bases, with 12 bases left between them. CDR3 DNA sequence: TGTGCCACCAGCAGAGATCGAGGGTCTCTCAATCAGCCCCAGCATTTT. As protein: CATSRDRGSLNQPQHF. The complete variable domain, with remaining parts taken from reference TRBV15 and TRBJ1-5, reads DAMVIQNPRYQVTQFGKPVTLSCSQTLNHNVMYWYQQKSSQAPKLLFHYYDKDFNNEADTPDNFQSRRPNTSFCFLDIRSPGLGDTAMYLCATSRDRGSLNQPQHFGDGTRLSIL.

The chain couples TRBV6-5 to TRBJ1-1; D is ambiguous. The germline V gene encodes CDR1 MNHEY and CDR2 SVGAGI. Trimming pared 0 bases from V and 4 bases from J, leaving 9 bases between. The CDR3 sequence is 14 residues long. CDR3: CASSYSGSTTEAFF. The CDR3 nucleotides are TGTGCCAGCAGTTACTCGGGCAGTACCACTGAAGCTTTCTTT.

The V call is TRBV5-1, the J call TRBJ2-1; maybe TRBD2 (6 bases). Germline CDR1 is SGHRS and CDR2 is YFSETQ. V was cut by 2 bases and J by 1 base, with 10 bases left in between. The CDR3 has 15 amino acids. The CDR3: CASSLREPSYNEQFF. For the CDR3, the DNA is TGCGCCAGCAGCTTACGGGAGCCATCCTACAATGAGCAGTTCTTC. Full variable domain (rest looked up from reference TRBV5-1 and TRBJ2-1): KAGVTQTPRYLIKTRGQQVTLSCSPISGHRSVSWYQQTPGQGLQFLFEYFSETQRNKGNFPGRFSGRQFSNSRSEMNVSTLELGDSALYLCASSLREPSYNEQFFGPGTRLTVL.

The chain joins TRBV9 to TRBJ1-3; no clear D. Germline V lookup: CDR1 SGDLS, CDR2 YYNGEE. V was pared by 0 bases and J by 3 bases, with 13 bases between. The CDR3 is made up of 16 amino acids. The CDR3 coding sequence is TGTGCCAGCAGCGTAGACCCCTCGGGTAATGGAAACACCATATATTTT. Amino acids: CASSVDPSGNGNTIYF.